Listed below are T cell receptor beta chains from one sample, sequenced in a study of T cells after somatic rescue of genetic block. The repertoire was sequenced with immunoSEQ multiplex PCR; TCRdb's copy has only in-frame clones and lacks some. This sample has 12,000 or so clones, with about 78% found just once. Sequenced: peripheral blood mononuclear cells (PBMCs). These receptors all stem from a boy younger than 18. The CDR3 runs from the conserved cysteine through the conserved F or W. D genes are given only for firm matches. Clone size, where shown, is once, few, many, or a class for clones that have expanded.

CDR3 length | D gene | clone size | J gene | V gene | CDR3 protein | CDR3 DNA
10 | NA | once | TRBJ2-3 | TRBV19 | CASGRDTQYF | TGTGCCAGTGGAAGAGATACGCAGTATTTT
14 | TRBD1 | NA | TRBJ2-7 | TRBV5-8 | CASPGTGRSYEQYF | TGTGCCAGCCCCGGGACAGGGAGGTCCTACGAGCAGTACTTC
14 | NA | NA | TRBJ2-5 | TRBV4-2 | CASSQDNWEETQYF | TGTGCCAGCAGCCAAGATAATTGGGAAGAGACCCAGTACTTC
11 | NA | NA | TRBJ2-7 | TRBV6-1 | CASSETEEQYF | TGTGCCAGCAGTGAAACGGAAGAGCAGTACTTC
15 | TRBD1 | NA | TRBJ2-7 | TRBV28 | CASSLSGQGVGREDF | TGTGCCAGCAGTTTATCGGGCCAGGGGGTAGGTCGTGAGGACTTC
16 | NA | NA | TRBJ1-5 | TRBV7-7 | CASSPGTGRSNQPQHF | TGTGCCAGCAGCCCTGGGACGGGCCGAAGCAATCAGCCCCAGCATTTT
15 | NA | NA | TRBJ1-1 | TRBV10-3 | CAISEKDTQNTEAFF | TGTGCCATCAGTGAGAAGGACACCCAGAACACTGAAGCTTTCTTT
16 | TRBD2 | NA | TRBJ2-5 | TRBV6-6 | CASSSGLAGTQETQYF | TGTGCCAGCAGCTCCGGACTAGCGGGGACCCAAGAGACCCAGTACTTC
14 | NA | few | TRBJ2-2 | TRBV7-2 | CASSPYLNTGELFF | TGTGCCAGCAGCCCGTACTTGAACACCGGGGAGCTGTTTTTT
16 | NA | once | TRBJ2-1 | TRBV5-6 | CASSLPNVLSYNEQFF | TGTGCCAGCAGTCTGCCTAACGTTCTCTCCTACAATGAGCAGTTCTTC
15 | TRBD2 | NA | TRBJ2-3 | TRBV7-2 | CASSQPLSGTDTQYF | TGTGCCAGCAGCCAGCCCCTTAGCGGGACCGATACGCAGTATTTT
15 | TRBD2 | few | TRBJ2-7 | TRBV29-1 | CSVIAGTSGTYEQYF | TGCAGCGTTATCGCTGGGACTAGCGGAACCTACGAGCAGTACTTC
14 | TRBD1 | NA | TRBJ2-2 | TRBV9 | CASSVLRGTGELFF | TGTGCCAGCAGCGTCCTCAGGGGGACCGGGGAGCTGTTTTTT
15 | NA | NA | TRBJ2-7 | TRBV21-1 | CASSKGGDRADEQYF | TGTGCCAGCAGCAAAGGGGGGGACAGGGCAGACGAGCAGTACTTC
14 | NA | NA | TRBJ1-2 | TRBV18 | CASSPTGTRYGYTF | TGTGCCAGCTCACCAACCGGGACCCGCTATGGCTACACCTTC
18 | TRBD1 | NA | TRBJ2-3 | TRBV29-1 | CSVTVPGTEGAFLDTQYF | TGCAGCGTGACGGTCCCCGGGACAGAGGGGGCCTTTCTCGATACGCAGTATTTT
15 | NA | NA | TRBJ1-2 | TRBV11-2 | CASSSPRDGAGGYTF | TGTGCCAGCAGCTCGCCCCGGGACGGTGCGGGTGGCTACACCTTC
12 | NA | NA | TRBJ2-1 | TRBV5-1 | CASSVRHGSWFF | TGCGCCAGCAGCGTGAGACACGGGTCATGGTTCTTC
14 | NA | NA | TRBJ2-7 | TRBV5-1 | CASSFPGLKDEQYF | TGCGCCAGCAGCTTCCCTGGACTGAAAGACGAGCAGTACTTC
18 | TRBD1 | few | TRBJ2-7 | TRBV28 | CATNPVWGQALPGHEQYF | TGTGCCACCAACCCGGTTTGGGGACAGGCCCTACCCGGGCACGAGCAGTACTTC
14 | NA | few | TRBJ1-4 | TRBV19 | CASSMNQVNEKLFF | TGTGCCAGTAGTATGAATCAGGTGAATGAAAAACTGTTTTTT
11 | NA | NA | TRBJ2-1 | TRBV7-2 | CASSLVGEQFF | TGTGCCAGCAGCCTGGTGGGTGAGCAGTTCTTC
15 | NA | NA | TRBJ2-1 | TRBV7-3 | CASSLELSSYNEQFF | TGTGCCAGCAGCTTGGAGTTGAGCTCCTACAATGAGCAGTTCTTC
16 | TRBD2 | NA | TRBJ2-1 | TRBV9 | CASSGRTSGRGDEQFF | TGTGCCAGCAGCGGGCGGACTAGCGGGAGGGGCGATGAGCAGTTCTTC
12 | NA | NA | TRBJ2-3 | TRBV11-2 | CASSLVADTQYF | TGTGCCAGCAGCTTGGTTGCAGATACGCAGTATTTT
17 | TRBD2 | NA | TRBJ2-2 | TRBV2 | CASSYGLAGGNTGELFF | TGTGCCAGCAGTTATGGACTAGCGGGGGGTAACACCGGGGAGCTGTTTTTT
16 | NA | NA | TRBJ2-7 | TRBV4-3 | CASSQGRDLGGYEQYF | TGCGCCAGCAGCCAGGGACGGGACTTAGGGGGCTACGAGCAGTACTTC
14 | NA | few | TRBJ1-4 | TRBV15 | CATTPGPPNEKLFF | TGTGCCACCACCCCGGGCCCACCTAATGAAAAACTGTTTTTT
13 | NA | NA | TRBJ2-7 | TRBV11-2 | CASSFLGAVEQYF | TGTGCCAGCAGCTTTCTAGGCGCGGTGGAGCAGTACTTC
15 | NA | once | TRBJ1-1 | TRBV4-3 | CASSLQRGANTEAFF | TGCGCCAGCAGCTTGCAGAGGGGGGCAAACACTGAAGCTTTCTTT
14 | NA | NA | TRBJ1-1 | TRBV19 | CASSIGGLGTEAFF | TGTGCCAGTAGTATAGGTGGGCTAGGCACTGAAGCTTTCTTT
16 | TRBD2 | medium-sized | TRBJ2-3 | TRBV27 | CASSLSPLLAGNTQYF | TGTGCCAGCAGTTTATCCCCCTTACTAGCGGGGAATACGCAGTATTTT
15 | TRBD1 | NA | TRBJ2-2 | TRBV6-5 | CASSYSGTDTGELFF | TGTGCCAGCAGTTACTCGGGGACAGACACCGGGGAGCTGTTTTTT
17 | TRBD2 | NA | TRBJ2-7 | TRBV14 | CASSPGLAPYTSYEQYF | TGTGCCAGCAGCCCGGGACTAGCGCCATACACCTCCTACGAGCAGTACTTC
13 | NA | NA | TRBJ1-5 | TRBV19 | CASKGQLNQPQHF | TGTGCCAGTAAAGGACAGTTAAATCAGCCCCAGCATTTT
17 | TRBD2 | NA | TRBJ2-7 | TRBV7-9 | CASSSSLLTSGVYEQYF | TGTGCCAGCAGCTCCTCCTTATTAACTAGCGGGGTCTACGAGCAGTACTTC
15 | NA | once | TRBJ2-7 | TRBV4-3 | CASSQSAVPSYEQYF | TGCGCCAGCAGCCAATCAGCGGTTCCCTCCTACGAGCAGTACTTC
13 | NA | few | TRBJ1-1 | TRBV29-1 | CSVERRTNTEAFF | TGCAGCGTTGAAAGGCGGACGAACACTGAAGCTTTCTTT
17 | TRBD1 | NA | TRBJ2-5 | TRBV19 | CASSMGQGWEYQETQYF | TGTGCCAGTAGTATGGGACAGGGATGGGAGTACCAAGAGACCCAGTACTTC
13 | TRBD2 | NA | TRBJ2-2 | TRBV29-1 | CSVTSGGTGELFF | TGCAGCGTAACTAGCGGGGGCACCGGGGAGCTGTTTTTT
15 | NA | NA | TRBJ2-1 | TRBV27 | CASSLGPWSYNEQFF | TGTGCCAGCAGTTTAGGGCCGTGGTCCTACAATGAGCAGTTCTTC
14 | NA | NA | TRBJ1-3 | TRBV2 | CASSGGRSYAEIYF | TGTGCCAGCAGTGGAGGGCGGAGCTACGCCGAAATATATTTT
15 | NA | NA | TRBJ1-1 | TRBV29-1 | CSVERHLLRDTEAFF | TGCAGCGTTGAAAGGCACCTTCTTCGGGACACTGAAGCTTTCTTT
12 | NA | once | TRBJ2-2 | TRBV19 | CASSNRLGELFF | TGTGCCAGTAGTAATAGGCTCGGGGAGCTGTTTTTT
14 | NA | few | TRBJ1-4 | TRBV9 | CASRIDATNEKLFF | TGTGCCAGCAGGATAGATGCAACTAATGAAAAACTGTTTTTT
12 | NA | NA | TRBJ2-7 | TRBV27 | CASSPGTSEQYF | TGTGCCAGCAGTCCCGGGACTTCCGAGCAGTACTTC